This TCR beta chain came from a study of T cells in localized non-small cell lung cancer. Per the germline V gene, CDR1 is MNHNY and CDR2 is SVGAGI (reference sequence). The ends lost 6 bases at V and 6 bases at J; junction bases unmatched: 3. This CDR3 comprises 15 residues. Here immunoSEQ multiplex PCR was the method, and the copy in TCRdb shows in-frame clones only, minus some. The data contain 20,000 to 30,000 clones, approximately 84% of them singletons. Findings and limits, study-wide: Compared with tumor, uninvolved adjacent lung displayed greater T cell clonality, ranking highest overall. Adjacent lung was found to contain a median around 56 of the top 100 tumor clones.

To note about this clone: What it binds is unknown.

The chain couples TRBV6-6 to TRBJ2-1, with 15 positions matching TRBD2. The sequencing here drew on peripheral blood, taken before any cancer treatment. This clonotype was obtained from a male donor aged 60 or over with stage II squamous cell lung carcinoma. The CDR3 region has the DNA TGTGCCAGCAGGGAGGGACTAGCGGGAGGCAATGAGCAGTTCTTC. It specifies CASREGLAGGNEQFF.